The clone carrying this T cell receptor (beta chain) was observed many times. Its antigen is not identified. The data derive from a study of molecular identifiers for immune sequencing clone quantification. Study-wide results and limits: Clone sizes that are highly expanded could be underestimated when identical TCR molecules share a barcode. More than 97% of effector molecules, versus under 1% of naive-cell molecules, belonged to clones above 20 RNA copies.

V trimming: 4 bases; J trimming: 4 bases; junction bases outside the gene matches: 2. The CDR3 extends over 13 amino acids. Germline V gene lookup returns CDR1 SEHNR and CDR2 FQNEAQ (reference sequence). Listed TCR primers, together with previously described methods, were used for the bulk TCR libraries. MiXCR, run by TCRdb on the PCR reads, gives a single entry per CDR3 protein. The table lists about 640,000 distinct CDR3 sequences, around 20% of them singletons. A CD8+CD4-CCR7+CD45RA+ phenotype served as the sorting definition for naive CD8 T cells. The sequence came from a human donor in good health. Some libraries in this study had Jurkat cell RNA spiked in. Specimen: naive CD8+ T cells from blood, with Jurkat cell RNA spiked in. Subset described: FACS-sorted CD8+CD4-CCR7+CD45RA+ naive T cells. This chain uses TRBV7-9 with TRBJ2-3, with TRBD1 matching over 7 bases. The CDR3 nucleotides are TGTGCCAGCAGCTGGGACAGCCCAGATACGCAGTATTTT. It encodes CASSWDSPDTQYF.